Following are 30 T cell receptor beta chains from one sample sequenced in a study of OX40 agonist ivuxolimab in advanced cancers. This table comes from immunoSEQ multiplex PCR, and its TCRdb copy is limited to in-frame clones, with some not included. The sample includes about 26,000 clones, 75% to 90% seen only once; the top ten take 34%. The sequencing used CD4+ or CD8+ T cells sorted from blood, collected in a trial of the OX40 agonist ivuxolimab. The origin of the receptors is an adult with an advanced solid tumor such as melanoma, head and neck, liver or kidney cancer.

The chain employs TRBV15 and TRBJ2-5, with unresolved D. The CDR3 runs 13 residues. Trimming stripped 5 bases from V and 5 bases from J, with 12 bases between. Germline CDR1 reads LNHNV; CDR2 reads YYDKDF (reference sequence). The CDR3 is CATSPPPFETQYF. CDR3 bases: TGTGCCACCAGCCCTCCCCCCTTTGAGACCCAGTACTTC.

The V call is TRBV21-1, the J call TRBJ2-2; no check of the table's D call, TRBD1, against the DNA was made. TRBV21-1 represents a pseudogene. This CDR3 has 13 residues. This chain's CDR3 is CASSKCFSGELFF. The DNA of the CDR3 is TGTGCCAGCAGCAAATGTTTCAGCGGGGAGCTGTTTTTT.

The chain carries TRBV6-5 and TRBJ1-5; no clear D. CDR3 length: 14 residues. Germline V lookup: CDR1 MNHEY, CDR2 SVGAGI. With 5 bases removed from V and 5 bases from J, the gap between germline ends came to 13 bases. The CDR3, as DNA: TGTGCCAGCAGTGGACCCCTACCGCATCAGCCCCAGCATTTT. It is translated as CASSGPLPHQPQHF.

This chain links TRBV13 with TRBJ2-7; tentative D call: TRBD1 (5 bases). Trimming pared 3 bases from V and 0 bases from J, leaving 12 bases between. Per germline, CDR1 PRHDT and CDR2 FYEKMQ (reference sequence). The CDR3 runs to 15 residues. The CDR3 reads CASSFRQSPSYEQYF. The CDR3 DNA reads TGTGCCAGCAGCTTCCGACAGTCCCCCTCCTACGAGCAGTACTTC.

The V gene is TRBV7-3, the J gene TRBJ2-3, with TRBD2 matching 9 bases. This CDR3 has 16 amino acids. The germline V gene has CDR1 SGHTA and CDR2 FQGTGA. The trim removed 2 bases at V and 4 bases at J, leaving 7 bases unmatched. The CDR3 spells CASSLYRLAVSDTQYF. The CDR3 nucleotides are TGTGCCAGCAGCTTATATAGACTAGCGGTATCAGATACGCAGTATTTT.

The V gene is TRBV12-5, the J gene TRBJ1-2; possibly TRBD1 for D (5 bases). The CDR3 totals 17 residues. The germline V gene encodes CDR1 LGHNT and CDR2 FRNRAP. V lost 6 bases, J lost 0 bases, and 20 bases lay in between. CDR3 bases: TGTGCTAGTGGAGACCCTCAGGGACCCTTCCCTAACTATGGCTACACCTTC. Translation gives CASGDPQGPFPNYGYTF.

The V call is TRBV9, the J call TRBJ1-2; D is unresolved. The CDR3 extends over 14 amino acids. Germline V CDR1 and CDR2: SGDLS, YYNGEE. The V end was cut by 0 bases, the J end by 5 bases, with 11 bases between. CDR3 loop: CASSVVRILYGYTF. CDR3 coding DNA: TGTGCCAGCAGCGTAGTCCGGATTCTATATGGCTACACCTTC.

V gene TRBV28 combines with J gene TRBJ1-5; D remains unclear. The V end lost 3 bases, the J end lost 7 bases, and 7 bases lay between the germline ends. The CDR3 consists of 12 residues. Germline V gene data show CDR1 as MDHEN and CDR2 as SYDVKM. CDR3 DNA: TGTGCCAGCAGTTTGGGAGGGCAGCCCCAGCATTTT. This encodes CASSLGGQPQHF.

This clone was seen more than once but under ten times. The chain couples TRBV7-9 to TRBJ1-6, with D possibly being TRBD1 (6 bases). The ends were cut back, 5 bases at V and 9 bases at J, with 20 bases in the middle. Germline assignment: CDR1 SEHNR and CDR2 FQNEAQ (reference sequence). The CDR3 loop spans 16 amino acids. CDR3 protein: CASSATGLDGGSPLHF. Here the CDR3 DNA reads TGTGCCAGCAGCGCAACAGGGCTCGATGGAGGTTCACCCCTCCACTTT.

This sequence joins TRBV7-9 and TRBJ2-7; D unclear. The germline V gene encodes CDR1 SEHNR and CDR2 FQNEAQ (reference sequence). V shed 1 base and J shed 6 bases, with 4 bases lying between them. There are 11 residues in the CDR3. CDR3 amino acids: CASSLGPEQYF. The CDR3, as DNA: TGTGCCAGCAGCTTAGGCCCCGAGCAGTACTTC.

J is TRBJ2-5 and V is TRBV6-6, with 10 positions matching TRBD1. The germline V gene encodes CDR1 MNHNY and CDR2 SVGAGI (reference sequence). After removal of 6 bases from V and 4 bases from J, the junction contained 5 bases not matched to a gene. There are 14 residues in the CDR3. CDR3 nucleotide sequence: TGTGCCAGCAGCGCTAGGACAGGGGGAGAGACCCAGTACTTC. Amino acids: CASSARTGGETQYF.

The chain links TRBV25-1 to TRBJ2-3; 11 bases align to TRBD2. Trimming cost V 4 bases and J 5 bases; bases outside gene matches: 5. The length of the CDR3 is 15 residues. The germline V gene has CDR1 MGHDK and CDR2 SYGVNS. CDR3 nucleotides: TGTGCCAGCAGTGCTAGCGGGAGGTTAAGAGATACGCAGTATTTT. It specifies CASSASGRLRDTQYF.

J is TRBJ2-7 and V is TRBV5-6, with 8 bases lining up with TRBD1. Germline V lookup: CDR1 SGHDT, CDR2 YYEEEE. CDR3 size: 16 residues. J lost 3 bases, V lost 4 bases, and 12 bases had no gene match. CDR3 sequence reads: CASSIGQGGSLYEQYF. The DNA of the CDR3 is TGTGCCAGCAGCATCGGACAGGGCGGATCCCTCTACGAGCAGTACTTC.

In DNA, the CDR3 is TGTGCCAGCAGCGCTCCCCAGTGGGGGGACAGGGCCACGATGAACACCGGGGAGCTGTTTTTT. The encoded protein is CASSAPQWGDRATMNTGELFF. The chain is built from TRBV9 and TRBJ2-2; 9 nucleotides match TRBD1. Germline-derived CDR1 and CDR2 are SGDLS and YYNGEE. The CDR3 has 21 residues. V lost 3 bases and J lost 1; bases outside the gene matches: 19. Combining the CDR3 with reference TRBV9 and TRBJ2-2 gives the whole variable domain DSGVTQTPKHLITATGQRVTLRCSPRSGDLSVYWYQQSLDQGLQFLIQYYNGEERAKGNILERFSAQQFPDLHSELNLSSLELGDSALYFCASSAPQWGDRATMNTGELFFGEGSRLTVL.

The V call is TRBV21-1, the J call TRBJ1-3; the DNA was not compared with TRBD1, the D call given in the table. TRBV21-1 is assigned pseudogene status. This CDR3 has 17 amino acids. CDR3: CASSKAWGQERGNTIYF. The CDR3 DNA reads TGTGCCAGCAGCAAAGCTTGGGGACAGGAAAGGGGAAACACCATATATTTT.

The rearrangement uses TRBV11-2 and TRBJ2-1, with unresolved D. This CDR3 spans 12 amino acids. Trimming left V 2 bases short and J 6 bases short, with 5 bases between. CDR1 and CDR2 from the germline V gene are SGHAT and FQNNGV. The CDR3 region is CASSLIPNEQFF. The CDR3 DNA reads TGTGCCAGCAGCTTAATCCCCAATGAGCAGTTCTTC.

This clone showed up just a few times. The J gene is TRBJ2-1, the V gene TRBV7-2; 9 bases align to TRBD2. Trimming took 5 bases from V and 2 from J; bases not matched to a gene: 4. Per germline, CDR1 SGHTA and CDR2 FQGNSA. This CDR3 comprises 15 residues. The CDR3: CASSQTSGPYNEQFF. In DNA, the CDR3 is TGTGCCAGCAGCCAGACTAGCGGACCCTACAATGAGCAGTTCTTC.

The chain uses TRBV7-9 and TRBJ2-1; TRBD2 matches 13 bases. The CDR3 consists of 16 residues. Germline V lookup: CDR1 SEHNR, CDR2 FQNEAQ (reference sequence). V gave up 5 bases and J gave up 4 bases; unmatched junction bases: 5. CDR3 residues: CASSPPGLAGYNEQFF. The CDR3 bases are TGTGCCAGCAGCCCCCCGGGACTAGCGGGATACAATGAGCAGTTCTTC.

Here the CDR3 DNA reads TGTGCCAGCAGTGGGACGACAGGGTCTAATCAGCCCCAGCATTTT. This encodes CASSGTTGSNQPQHF. J is TRBJ1-5 and V is TRBV7-2; 7 nucleotides agree with TRBD1. V lost 6 bases, J lost 4 bases, and 9 bases stayed unmatched. The germline V gene has CDR1 SGHTA and CDR2 FQGNSA. CDR3 length equals 15 residues.

This clone counts as medium-sized. The chain uses TRBV4-1 and TRBJ2-7; weak D call: TRBD2 (5 bases). CDR1 and CDR2 (germline): MGHRA, YSYEKL. This CDR3 spans 11 amino acids. Trimming stripped 3 bases from V and 9 bases from J, with 9 bases between. CDR3 in DNA: TGCGCCAGCAGCCACCTTGGAGGGCAGTACTTC. Its protein product is CASSHLGGQYF.

The rearrangement uses TRBV9 and TRBJ2-6; D is undetermined. The CDR3 extends over 14 amino acids. Germline lookup yields CDR1 SGDLS and CDR2 YYNGEE. Trimming shortened V by 2 bases and J by 0 bases, and 3 bases separated the two germline ends. This CDR3 is CASSVSSGANVLTF. The CDR3 region has the DNA TGTGCCAGCAGCGTTAGCTCTGGGGCCAACGTCCTGACTTTC.

This chain uses TRBV10-2 with TRBJ2-2, with D perhaps matching TRBD1 (6 bases). Trimming shortened V by 0 bases and J by 4 bases, and 9 bases separated the two germline ends. Germline V gives CDR1 WSHSY, CDR2 SAAADI. This CDR3 comprises 15 residues. The DNA of the CDR3 is TGCGCCAGCAGTGAGTCTAGAGGGGGCACCGGGGAGCTGTTTTTT. The encoded protein is CASSESRGGTGELFF.

This chain connects TRBV14 to TRBJ2-7; D ambiguous. This CDR3 spans 11 amino acids. CDR1 SGHDN and CDR2 FVKESK come from the germline V gene. The V gene lost 8 bases and the J gene lost 3 bases, with 8 bases spanning the gap. As DNA, the CDR3 is TGTGCCAGCGGCGAAATCTACGAGCAGTACTTC. Translation gives CASGEIYEQYF. Filled out from reference TRBV14 and TRBJ2-7, the complete variable domain reads EAGVTQFPSHSVIEKGQTVTLRCDPISGHDNLYWYRRVMGKEIKFLLHFVKESKQDESGMPNNRFLAERTGGTYSTLKVQPAELEDSGVYFCASGEIYEQYFGPGTRLTVT.

V is TRBV7-8 and J is TRBJ1-5, with D tentatively TRBD1 (5 bases). The CDR3 extends over 14 amino acids. Trimming removed 4 bases from V and 4 bases from J, with 11 bases in between. Germline V CDR1 and CDR2: SGHVS, FQNEAQ. In nucleotides, the CDR3 is TGTGCCAGCAGCTCTCCGGGGGTTAATCAGCCCCAGCATTTT. Residues: CASSSPGVNQPQHF.

CDR3 protein: CASSSPGLLITGELFF. CDR3 DNA: TGTGCCAGCAGCTCCCCGGGACTACTAATCACCGGGGAGCTGTTTTTT. The rearrangement joins TRBV5-6 to TRBJ2-2; 7 bases agree with TRBD2. The germline CDR1 and CDR2 sequences are SGHDT and YYEEEE. V lost 3 bases to trimming and J lost 4 bases; unmatched junction nucleotides: 9. This CDR3 has 16 residues.

In this sample, this clone turned up a few times. V gene TRBV14 combines with J gene TRBJ1-1, with D unclear. V shed 1 base and J shed 10 bases, with 10 bases lying between them. The V gene's germline CDR1 is SGHDN and CDR2 FVKESK. The CDR3 runs 12 residues. The CDR3, as DNA: TGTGCCAGCAGCCAAGGTGGCTCGAGAGCTTTCTTT. Encoded protein: CASSQGGSRAFF.

This sequence joins TRBV27 and TRBJ1-2; D possibly corresponds to TRBD1 (5 bases). Germline V gene sequence: CDR1 MNHEY, CDR2 SMNVEV (reference sequence). This CDR3 is 15 amino acids long. V was pared by 0 bases and J by 4 bases, with 12 bases between. The CDR3 bases are TGTGCCAGCAGTTTATCACCAGGGATGGGCTATGGCTACACCTTC. Translation: CASSLSPGMGYGYTF.

J is TRBJ2-1 and V is TRBV7-3; 11 bases are a match to TRBD2. This CDR3 spans 16 amino acids. CDR1 SGHTA and CDR2 FQGTGA come from the germline V gene. With 4 bases clipped from V and 5 bases from J, the junction kept 7 bases outside the gene matches. This CDR3 is CASSWIAGGPHNEQFF. The CDR3 nucleotides are TGTGCCAGCAGCTGGATAGCGGGAGGGCCCCACAATGAGCAGTTCTTC.

The chain is built from TRBV11-2 and TRBJ1-1; TRBD1 is a possible D gene (6 bases). Germline lookup yields CDR1 SGHAT and CDR2 FQNNGV. The CDR3 extends over 14 amino acids. Trimming shortened V by 4 bases and J by 7 bases, and 16 bases separated the two germline ends. CDR3 DNA: TGTGCCAGCAGCTCCGTCGACAGGAGATTTGAAGCTTTCTTT. Translated: CASSSVDRRFEAFF. The whole variable domain, filled in from reference TRBV11-2 and TRBJ1-1, reads EAGVAQSPRYKIIEKRQSVAFWCNPISGHATLYWYQQILGQGPKLLIQFQNNGVVDDSQLPKDRFSAERLKGVDSTLKIQPAKLEDSAVYLCASSSVDRRFEAFFGQGTRLTVV.

The gene calls are TRBV5-8 and TRBJ1-1; possibly TRBD1 for D (6 bases). The length of the CDR3 is 14 residues. Trimming took 3 bases from V and 3 from J, leaving 12 bases between them. Germline CDR1 reads SGHTS; CDR2 reads YDEGEE. CDR3 sequence: CASSWGGSYTEAFF. In nucleotides, the CDR3 is TGTGCCAGCAGCTGGGGGGGCAGTTACACTGAAGCTTTCTTT.